This T cell receptor beta chain was observed in a study of blood T cell repertoires in COVID-19. Background on the study: Both acute and convalescent COVID-19 samples were obtained from the United States, Italy and Spain.

Produced via immunoSEQ multiplex PCR; TCRdb's table is partial and in-frame only. This table holds roughly 150,000 clones, 60% to 85% found once. This CDR3 region has 15 residues. V lost 6 bases to trimming and J lost 3 bases; unmatched junction nucleotides: 9. Germline lookup yields CDR1 MRHNA and CDR2 SNTAGT. The sequence came from a man aged 50 or older with active or convalescent COVID-19. Input material: peripheral blood. The chain uses TRBV6-4 and TRBJ1-1; 8 nucleotides line up with TRBD1. The CDR3 is CASRSTGGEDTEAFF. CDR3 sequence (DNA): TGTGCCAGCAGAAGTACAGGGGGTGAGGACACTGAAGCTTTCTTT.